The 21 T cell receptor beta chains reported below all come from one sample, sequenced in a study of response to subunit inactivated influenza vaccine. TCRdb processed the RT-PCR reads anew with MiXCR; each CDR3 protein has one entry. The table lists fewer than 350,000 distinct CDR3 sequences, roughly 22% of them singletons. The sample was PBMCs from blood, taken roughly 20 months after vaccination. The origin of the receptors is a man between 45 and 75 years old who received an inactivated influenza vaccine.

The V gene is TRBV27, the J gene TRBJ1-2, with 9 bases lining up with TRBD1. Per the germline V gene, CDR1 is MNHEY and CDR2 is SMNVEV (reference sequence). The V gene end was trimmed by 3 bases and the J gene end by 2 bases; junction bases not matched to a gene: 7. This CDR3 is 16 amino acids long. This CDR3 is CASSFRQGEVNYGYTF. In DNA, the CDR3 is TGTGCCAGCAGTTTCCGACAGGGGGAAGTGAACTATGGCTACACCTTC.

This sequence joins TRBV29-1 and TRBJ2-7, with D unresolved. Germline-derived CDR1 and CDR2 are SQVTM and ANQGSEA. V gave up 0 bases and J gave up 7 bases, with 10 bases separating them. The CDR3 is 12 residues long. The CDR3 loop reads CSVEEMSREQYF. The CDR3 region has the DNA TGCAGCGTTGAAGAAATGTCCAGGGAGCAGTACTTC.

This clonotype was detected ten times or more. The chain couples TRBV19 to TRBJ2-7; the D gene is possibly TRBD1 (5 bases). Trimming left V 11 bases short and J 5 bases short, with 7 bases between. This CDR3 has 9 residues. In germline, CDR1 is LNHDA, CDR2 SQIVND (reference sequence). The DNA of the CDR3 is TGTGCCGTAGGGGACGAGCAGTACTTC. It codes for CAVGDEQYF. Complete variable domain (other parts from reference TRBV19 and TRBJ2-7): DGGITQSPKYLFRKEGQNVTLSCEQNLNHDAMYWYRQDPGQGLRLIYYSQIVNDFQKGDIAEGYSVSREKKESFPLTVTSAQKNPTAFYLCAVGDEQYFGPGTRLTVT.

The chain is built from TRBV10-2 and TRBJ2-5; TRBD2 aligns across 8 bases. After removal of 7 bases from V and 7 bases from J, the junction contained 8 bases not matched to a gene. Looked up from germline, CDR1 is WSHSY and CDR2 is SAAADI. The CDR3 totals 13 residues. The CDR3 here is CASKSGGGGTQYF. In DNA, the CDR3 is TGCGCCAGCAAAAGCGGGGGCGGGGGGACCCAGTACTTC.

This clonotype was detected ten times or more. The rearrangement joins TRBV5-1 to TRBJ1-1; D is perhaps TRBD1 (6 bases). The CDR3 is made up of 14 amino acids. With 3 bases removed from V and 1 base from J, the gap between germline ends came to 10 bases. CDR1 and CDR2 (germline): SGHRS, YFSETQ. The CDR3 region has the DNA TGCGCCAGCAGCTCGGACAGTAAGAACACTGAAGCTTTCTTT. Amino acid sequence: CASSSDSKNTEAFF.

This clonotype came up a few times. The genes are TRBV29-1 and TRBJ2-7, with 15 bases identical to TRBD2. J was trimmed by 2 bases and V by 2 bases; bases with no gene match: 7. CDR3 length: 17 amino acids. Looked up from germline, CDR1 is SQVTM and CDR2 is ANQGSEA. The CDR3 DNA sequence: TGCAGCGTTGAAAATCCGGGACTAGCGGGAGGCCCCTACGAGCAGTACTTC. This gives the protein CSVENPGLAGGPYEQYF.

The chain recombines TRBV29-1 with TRBJ2-7, with D unresolved. Germline V lookup: CDR1 SQVTM, CDR2 ANQGSEA. Deletions cut 4 bases from V and 3 bases from J, with 7 bases between. There are 11 residues in the CDR3. The CDR3 DNA reads as TGCAGCGTTGGTCATGGCTACGAGCAGTACTTC. This sequence encodes CSVGHGYEQYF.

This rearrangement joins TRBV7-6 to TRBJ2-7; D tentatively reads TRBD1 or TRBD2 (5 bases each). CDR3 length: 15 amino acids. V was pared by 0 bases and J by 6 bases, with 15 bases between. Germline assignment: CDR1 SGHVS and CDR2 FNYEAQ. CDR3 protein: CASSLAPAGTGEQYF. The CDR3, as DNA: TGTGCCAGCAGCTTAGCGCCAGCAGGGACGGGCGAGCAGTACTTC.

This clonotype was seen only a few times. The rearrangement uses TRBV4-1 and TRBJ1-2, with 7 bases that match TRBD1. With V trimmed by 0 bases and J by 4 bases, 14 bases remained unmatched. The length of the CDR3 is 18 residues. CDR1 MGHRA and CDR2 YSYEKL come from the germline V gene. Here the CDR3 reads CASSQDATGRQRSYGYTF. CDR3 sequence (DNA): TGCGCCAGCAGCCAAGATGCGACAGGGAGGCAACGGAGCTATGGCTACACCTTC.

CDR3 nucleotide sequence: TGTGCCTGGAGTGTAGCCTACGAGCAGTACTTC. Translation: CAWSVAYEQYF. This chain links TRBV30 with TRBJ2-7; no definite D call. Trimming shortened V by 0 bases and J by 2 bases, and 2 bases separated the two germline ends. The germline CDR1 and CDR2 sequences are GTSNPN and SVGIG (reference sequence). The CDR3 loop spans 11 amino acids.

The chain recombines TRBV12-3 or TRBV12-4 with TRBJ2-7; perhaps TRBD2 as D (6 bases). This CDR3 comprises 15 residues. Deletions cut 6 bases from V and 0 bases from J, with 15 bases between. The CDR3 nucleotides are TGTGCCAGCAGCCTCCTAGCGTATCCCTCCTACGAGCAGTACTTC. Protein: CASSLLAYPSYEQYF.

The chain carries TRBV7-2 and TRBJ2-5; TRBD2 matches at 8 bases. Germline-derived CDR1 and CDR2 are SGHTA and FQGNSA. This CDR3 spans 13 amino acids. V shed 8 bases and J 5 bases; nucleotides not matched to a gene: 7. Here the CDR3 reads CASGTRVAETQYF. DNA for the CDR3: TGTGCCAGCGGGACTAGAGTGGCGGAGACCCAGTACTTC.

This clonotype was observed a handful of times. V is TRBV10-3 and J is TRBJ2-7, with 8 bases lining up with TRBD1. From germline, CDR1 is ENHRY and CDR2 SYGVKD. V dropped 10 bases and J dropped 4; count of bases not matched to a gene: 9. The CDR3 runs 13 residues. The CDR3 sequence is CATRGQGLYEQYF. CDR3 DNA: TGTGCCACCCGAGGACAGGGTCTTTACGAGCAGTACTTC.

In its sample, this clonotype was seen once. This chain connects TRBV18 to TRBJ2-7, with 10 bases aligning to TRBD1. The V gene's germline CDR1 is KGHSH and CDR2 LQKENI. The junction had 4 bases not matched to a gene; V was cut back by 2 bases and J by 0 bases. The CDR3 runs 16 residues. The chain's CDR3 is CASSPAGTGASYEQYF. CDR3 sequence (DNA): TGTGCCAGCTCACCAGCAGGGACAGGGGCCTCCTACGAGCAGTACTTC.

This clonotype was seen only a few times. The chain links TRBV6-1 to TRBJ2-1; 8 positions match TRBD1. CDR3 length: 13 amino acids. The V and J ends lost 5 bases and 8 bases, in that order; junction bases with no gene match: 5. CDR1 MNHNS and CDR2 SASEGT come from the germline V gene. CDR3 loop: CASSQDRVYEQFF. In DNA form, the CDR3 reads TGTGCCAGCAGTCAGGACAGGGTCTATGAGCAGTTCTTC.

This chain connects TRBV5-5 to TRBJ1-1; 9 bases are shared with TRBD1. Germline V gene sequence: CDR1 SGHKS, CDR2 YYEKEE (reference sequence). V was pared by 4 bases and J by 3 bases, with 10 bases of the junction left unmatched. The CDR3 covers 16 residues. CDR3 region: CASSLGQGRGDTEAFF. CDR3 nucleotides: TGTGCCAGCAGCCTAGGACAGGGGCGGGGAGACACTGAAGCTTTCTTT.

This clonotype was found a few times. This chain uses TRBV20-1 with TRBJ1-2, with D possibly matching TRBD1 (5 bases). Per the germline V gene, CDR1 is DFQATT and CDR2 is SNEGSKA (reference sequence). Trimming removed 0 bases from V and 5 bases from J, with 10 bases in between. The CDR3 totals 13 residues. This chain's CDR3 is CSARDNRQYGYTF. The CDR3 DNA reads as TGCAGTGCTAGAGATAACAGACAGTATGGCTACACCTTC.

This clonotype was seen a handful of times. The chain uses TRBV2 and TRBJ1-6; D is uncertain. Per the germline V gene, CDR1 is SNHLY and CDR2 is FYNNEI. This CDR3 contains 15 residues. V lost 2 bases and J 8 bases, leaving 13 bases between the germline ends. The CDR3 loop reads CASSERRTGDSPLHF. Written as DNA, the CDR3 is TGTGCCAGCAGTGAAAGGCGGACCGGGGATTCACCCCTCCACTTT.

The rearrangement uses TRBV5-1 and TRBJ2-7; 11 nucleotides align to TRBD2. V shed 7 bases, J shed 3 bases, and the junction held 18 bases outside the gene matches. Germline assignment: CDR1 SGHRS and CDR2 YFSETQ. The CDR3 sequence is 18 residues long. The CDR3 coding sequence is TGCGCCAGCCAAGGATCCGGGACTAGCGGAATTAATTACTACGAGCAGTACTTC. Translation gives CASQGSGTSGINYYEQYF.

Comment on this clonotype: The germline gene is not matched at one end of the junction; a read error may be the cause. This chain joins TRBV29-1 and TRBJ1-1, with TRBD1 matching 8 bases. CDR1 is SQVTM, CDR2 ANQGSEA, per germline. CDR3 length equals 14 residues. CDR3 sequence (DNA): TGCAGCGTCGTAAAACAGGGGGAGAACATTGAAGCTTTCTTT. Amino acid sequence: CSVVKQGENIEAFF.

This clonotype has only a few counts. The gene calls are TRBV4-3 and TRBJ2-1; no clear D. This CDR3 spans 14 amino acids. V was pared by 0 bases and J by 10 bases, with 13 bases between. Germline V lookup: CDR1 LGHNA, CDR2 YSLEER. As DNA, the CDR3 is TGCGCCAGCAGCCAAGAAATCTGGGTCTGGGAGCAGTTCTTC. Encoded protein: CASSQEIWVWEQFF.